The 6 T cell receptor beta chains listed next were all sequenced from one sample in a study of T cells after yellow fever vaccination (dated by TCRdb to the late 2010s). Receptor libraries were prepared by 5' RACE. The instrument given in TCRdb is Illumina NovaSeq 6000. TCRdb itself trimmed the public reads at Q25 with fastp, ran MiXCR and retained productive beta chains. Every distinct CDR3 protein forms one entry, paired with its most common genes and DNA. The sample table holds around 320,000 distinct CDR3 sequences, of which around 4.5% were seen once. In total, the top ten clones hold approximately 20% of the sample. Explained via the paper, the treatment or condition label denotes: live attenuated yellow fever vaccine strain. The source material was PBMCs, sampled 15 days after the yellow fever booster vaccination. The receptors here all came from a man aged 18 to 35 who received the YFV17D yellow fever vaccine.

This clonotype has ten or more counts. This chain links TRBV10-2 with TRBJ2-7; possibly TRBD1 or TRBD2 for D (5 bases each). CDR3 length: 16 residues. V was trimmed by 0 bases and J by 5 bases, leaving 17 bases between them. Germline lookup yields CDR1 WSHSY and CDR2 SAAADI. The CDR3 is CASSESRPPRDDEQYV. DNA for the CDR3: TGCGCCAGCAGTGAGTCGAGACCTCCTAGGGACGACGAGCAGTACGTC.

This clonotype came up many times. The chain combines TRBV9 with TRBJ2-5, with D possibly being TRBD1 or TRBD2 (5 bases each). Trimming took off 1 base at V and 0 bases at J, with 13 bases between the two ends. CDR1 SGDLS and CDR2 YYNGEE come from the germline V gene. The CDR3 spans 16 residues. CDR3 sequence: CASSVYSGTNQETQYF. The CDR3 coding sequence is TGTGCCAGCAGCGTATACTCCGGGACCAACCAAGAGACCCAGTACTTC.

This clonotype was picked up a small number of times. The chain uses TRBV6-5 and TRBJ2-3, with 8 bases matching TRBD2. CDR3 length equals 15 residues. V was clipped by 3 bases and J by 5 bases; unmatched bases: 7. CDR1 and CDR2 (germline): MNHEY, SVGAGI. CDR3 coding DNA: TGTGCCAGCAGTTATCAGACGGGGGGGCAAGATACGCAGTATTTT. Amino acid sequence: CASSYQTGGQDTQYF.

The genes are TRBV6-2 or TRBV6-3 and TRBJ2-1, with D tentatively TRBD2 (6 bases). Trimming stripped 0 bases from V and 0 bases from J, with 9 bases between. Germline CDR1 and CDR2: MNHEY and SVGEGT. CDR3 length: 16 amino acids. The CDR3 sequence: CASSYSGGRSYNEQFF. In nucleotides, the CDR3 is TGTGCCAGCAGTTACTCCGGGGGACGCTCCTACAATGAGCAGTTCTTC.

This clonotype was detected many times. This chain links TRBV4-3 with TRBJ2-3, with 8 bases that match TRBD1. The germline gives CDR1 LGHNA, CDR2 YSLEER. Trimming removed 1 base from V and 2 bases from J; junction bases left unmatched: 2. There are 15 residues in the CDR3. CDR3 region: CASSQGQGHTDTQYF. The CDR3 coding sequence is TGCGCCAGCAGCCAAGGACAGGGGCACACAGATACGCAGTATTTT.

This rearrangement joins TRBV9 to TRBJ2-3; TRBD1 is a possible D gene (6 bases). The V gene lost 4 bases and the J gene lost 3 bases, with 21 bases spanning the gap. Per germline, CDR1 SGDLS and CDR2 YYNGEE. CDR3 length: 17 amino acids. This CDR3 reads CASSRRQGQMSTDTQYF. In DNA form, the CDR3 reads TGTGCCAGCAGCCGTAGGCAGGGGCAGATGAGTACAGATACGCAGTATTTT.